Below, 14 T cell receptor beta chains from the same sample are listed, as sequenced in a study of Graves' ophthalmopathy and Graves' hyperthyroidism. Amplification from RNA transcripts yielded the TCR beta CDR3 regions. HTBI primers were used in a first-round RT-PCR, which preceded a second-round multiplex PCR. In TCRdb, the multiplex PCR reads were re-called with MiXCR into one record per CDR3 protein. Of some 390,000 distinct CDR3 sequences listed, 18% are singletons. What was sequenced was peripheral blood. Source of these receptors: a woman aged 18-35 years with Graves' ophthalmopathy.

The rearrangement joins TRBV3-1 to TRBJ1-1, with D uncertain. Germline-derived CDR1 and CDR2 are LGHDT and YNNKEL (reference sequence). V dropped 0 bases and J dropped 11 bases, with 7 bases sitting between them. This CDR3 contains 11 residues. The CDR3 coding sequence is TGTGCCAGCAGCCAAGAGGATCGGGCTTTCTTT. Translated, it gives CASSQEDRAFF.

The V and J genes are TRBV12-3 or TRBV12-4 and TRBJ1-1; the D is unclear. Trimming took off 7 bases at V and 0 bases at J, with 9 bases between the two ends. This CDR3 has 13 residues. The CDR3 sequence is CASIQEMNTEAFF. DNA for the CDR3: TGTGCCAGCATTCAGGAGATGAACACTGAAGCTTTCTTT.

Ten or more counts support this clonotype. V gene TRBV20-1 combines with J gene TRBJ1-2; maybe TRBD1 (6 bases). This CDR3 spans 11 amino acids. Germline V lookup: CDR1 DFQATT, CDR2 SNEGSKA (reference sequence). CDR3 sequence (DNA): TGCGGGGTGGGGGCGGACTATGGCTACACCTTC. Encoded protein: CGVGADYGYTF.

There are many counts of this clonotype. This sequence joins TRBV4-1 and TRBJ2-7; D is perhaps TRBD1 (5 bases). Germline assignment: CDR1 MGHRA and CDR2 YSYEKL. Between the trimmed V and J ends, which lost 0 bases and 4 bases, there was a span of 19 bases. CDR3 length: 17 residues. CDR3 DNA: TGCGCCAGCAGCCAAGATCACCTGGGGCAGGGCTTTTACGAGCAGTACTTC. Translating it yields CASSQDHLGQGFYEQYF.

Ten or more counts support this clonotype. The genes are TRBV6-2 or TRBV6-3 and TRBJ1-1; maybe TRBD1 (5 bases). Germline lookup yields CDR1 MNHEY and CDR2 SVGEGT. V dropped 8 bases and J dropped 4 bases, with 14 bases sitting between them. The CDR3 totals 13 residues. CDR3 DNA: TGTGCCAGCGGGGGGGAAGTGAGCACTGAAGCTTTCTTT. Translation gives CASGGEVSTEAFF.

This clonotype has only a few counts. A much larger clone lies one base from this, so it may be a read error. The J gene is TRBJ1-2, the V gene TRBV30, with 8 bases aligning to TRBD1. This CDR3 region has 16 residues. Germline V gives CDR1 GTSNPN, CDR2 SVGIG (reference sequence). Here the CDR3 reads CAWNGQGTSSNYGNTF. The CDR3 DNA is TGTGCCTGGAACGGACAGGGAACCTCATCGAACTATGGCAACACCTTC.

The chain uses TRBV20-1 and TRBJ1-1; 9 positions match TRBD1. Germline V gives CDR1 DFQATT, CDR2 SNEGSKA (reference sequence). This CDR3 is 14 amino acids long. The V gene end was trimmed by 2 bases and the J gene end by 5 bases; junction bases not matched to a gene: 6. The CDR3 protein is CSARIQGAFTEAFF. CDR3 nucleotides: TGCAGTGCTAGAATACAGGGGGCATTTACTGAAGCTTTCTTT.

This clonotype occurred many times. DNA of the CDR3: TGTGCCAGCAGCCCGCGGACAGGGGGAAACACTGAAGCTTTCTTT. It specifies CASSPRTGGNTEAFF. The rearrangement links TRBV18 to TRBJ1-1; 10 nucleotides match TRBD1. V dropped 8 bases and J dropped 2; count of bases not matched to a gene: 8. The CDR3 extends over 15 amino acids. Germline loops: CDR1 KGHSH, CDR2 LQKENI.

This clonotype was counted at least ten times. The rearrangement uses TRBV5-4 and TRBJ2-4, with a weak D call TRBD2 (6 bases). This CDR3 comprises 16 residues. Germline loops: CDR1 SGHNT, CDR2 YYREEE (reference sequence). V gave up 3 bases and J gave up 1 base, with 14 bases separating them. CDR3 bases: TGTGCCAGCAGCTCGGGACTCCCAGGGGCCAAAAACATTCAGTACTTC. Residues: CASSSGLPGAKNIQYF. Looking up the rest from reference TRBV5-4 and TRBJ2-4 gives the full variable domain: ETGVTQSPTHLIKTRGQQVTLRCSSQSGHNTVSWYQQALGQGPQFIFQYYREEENGRGNFPPRFSGLQFPNYSSELNVNALELDDSALYLCASSSGLPGAKNIQYFGAGTRLSVL.

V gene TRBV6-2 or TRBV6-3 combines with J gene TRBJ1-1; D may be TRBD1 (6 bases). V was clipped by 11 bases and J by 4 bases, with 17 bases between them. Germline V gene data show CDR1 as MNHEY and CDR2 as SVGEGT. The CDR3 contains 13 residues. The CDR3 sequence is CALHREGGTEAFF. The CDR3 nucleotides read TGTGCCCTCCACAGGGAGGGAGGCACTGAAGCTTTCTTT.

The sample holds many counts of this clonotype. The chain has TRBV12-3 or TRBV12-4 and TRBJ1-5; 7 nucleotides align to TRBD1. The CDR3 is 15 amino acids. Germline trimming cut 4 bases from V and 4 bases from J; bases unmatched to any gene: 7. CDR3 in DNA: TGTGCCAGCAGTTCGACAGGGATTAGGAATCAGCCCCAGCATTTT. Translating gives CASSSTGIRNQPQHF.

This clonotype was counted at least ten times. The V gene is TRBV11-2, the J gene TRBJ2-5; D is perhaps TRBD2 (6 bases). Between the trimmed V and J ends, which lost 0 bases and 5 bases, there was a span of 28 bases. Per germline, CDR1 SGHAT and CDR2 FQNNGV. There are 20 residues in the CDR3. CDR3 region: CASSLDGKGSGGVLGETQYF. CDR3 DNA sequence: TGTGCCAGCAGCTTAGACGGCAAGGGGTCAGGAGGGGTCCTGGGGGAGACCCAGTACTTC.

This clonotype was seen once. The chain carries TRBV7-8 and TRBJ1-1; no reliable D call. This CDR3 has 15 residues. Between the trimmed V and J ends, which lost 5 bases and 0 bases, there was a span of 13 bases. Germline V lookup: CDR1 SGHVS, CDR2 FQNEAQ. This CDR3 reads CASSRIAQMNTEAFF. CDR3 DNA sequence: TGTGCCAGCAGCCGGATCGCCCAAATGAACACTGAAGCTTTCTTT.

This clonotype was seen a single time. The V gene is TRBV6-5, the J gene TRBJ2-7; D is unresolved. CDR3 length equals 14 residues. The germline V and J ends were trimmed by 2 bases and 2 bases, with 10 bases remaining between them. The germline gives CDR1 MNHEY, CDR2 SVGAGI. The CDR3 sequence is CASSYRRQTYEQYF. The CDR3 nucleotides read TGTGCCAGCAGTTACCGTCGGCAGACCTACGAGCAGTACTTC.